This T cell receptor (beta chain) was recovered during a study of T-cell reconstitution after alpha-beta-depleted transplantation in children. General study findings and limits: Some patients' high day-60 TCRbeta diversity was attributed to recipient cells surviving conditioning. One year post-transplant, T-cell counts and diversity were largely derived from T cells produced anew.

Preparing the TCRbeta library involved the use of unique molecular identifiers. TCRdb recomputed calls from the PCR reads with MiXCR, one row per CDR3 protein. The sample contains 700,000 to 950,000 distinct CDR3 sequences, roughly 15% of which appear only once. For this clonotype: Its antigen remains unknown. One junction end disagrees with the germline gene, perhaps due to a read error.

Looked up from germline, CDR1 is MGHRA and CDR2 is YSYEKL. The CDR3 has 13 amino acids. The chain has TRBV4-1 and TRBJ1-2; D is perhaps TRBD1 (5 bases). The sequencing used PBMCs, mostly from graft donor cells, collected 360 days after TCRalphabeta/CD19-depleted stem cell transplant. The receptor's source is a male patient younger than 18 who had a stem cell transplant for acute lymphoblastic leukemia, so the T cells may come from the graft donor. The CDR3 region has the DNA TGCGCCAGCAGCCAAGAGGTCAGAGGGGTTTGGGACTTC. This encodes CASSQEVRGVWDF.